This T cell receptor (beta chain) was observed in a study of blood T cell repertoires in COVID-19. The method was immunoSEQ multiplex PCR; TCRdb's version includes in-frame clones alone and lacks a portion of them. The sample consists of 130,000 to 150,000 clones, approximately 91% of them appearing once. Trimming took 4 bases from V and 2 from J; bases not matched to a gene: 8. The CDR3 runs to 16 residues. CDR1 MNHNS and CDR2 SASEGT come from the germline V gene. The V gene is TRBV6-1, the J gene TRBJ2-3, with 8 positions matching TRBD1. The sequencing sample was made of peripheral blood. The source of this sequence is a man aged 70 or older with acute or convalescent COVID-19. In nucleotides, the CDR3 is TGTGCCAGCAGTGTTGCGGGACAGGTGATCACAGATACGCAGTATTTT. It encodes CASSVAGQVITDTQYF.